Listed below are T cell receptor beta chains from one sample, sequenced in a study of shared clonotypes between healthy human individuals. Profiling relied on immunoSEQ multiplex PCR, and the TCRdb table lists in-frame clones only, not all of them. Of about 1 million clones in the sample, 75% were seen once. The sequenced sample was memory CD4+ T cells sorted from blood. The receptors were gathered from a man between 18 and 35 years old in good health. Each CDR3 is given with its conserved first and last residue. The D gene is left open where the match is weak. The listing skips clone size in some rows; elsewhere it reads once, few, many or a size class.

J | D | size | V | CDR3 | DNA
TRBJ1-2 | . | . | TRBV18 | CASSPASQYGYTF | TGTGCCAGCTCCCCCGCGAGCCAGTATGGCTACACCTTC
TRBJ1-5 | TRBD1 | . | TRBV2 | CASRTGIGQPQHF | TGTGCCAGCAGGACAGGGATAGGTCAGCCCCAGCATTTT
TRBJ2-3 | TRBD2 | . | TRBV10-1 | CASSGGGLTDTQYF | TGCGCCAGCAGTGGCGGGGGACTCACAGATACGCAGTATTTT
TRBJ2-7 | . | . | TRBV5-1 | CASSLGGTISYEQYF | TGCGCCAGCAGCTTGGGTGGCACGATCTCCTACGAGCAGTACTTC
TRBJ2-1 | TRBD2 | . | TRBV6-6 | CASSYPPAGGWQFF | TGTGCCAGCAGTTACCCTCCGGCGGGGGGCTGGCAGTTCTTC
TRBJ2-7 | . | many | TRBV18 | CASSPDAVPSYEQYF | TGTGCCAGCTCACCAGACGCAGTCCCCTCCTACGAGCAGTACTTC
TRBJ1-3 | . | . | TRBV6-1 | CASSGNRALSGNTIYF | TGTGCCAGCAGTGGGAACAGGGCGCTCTCTGGAAACACCATATATTTT
TRBJ2-7 | . | . | TRBV5-1 | CASSLDGQGRREQYF | TGCGCCAGCAGCTTGGATGGACAAGGTAGGAGGGAGCAGTACTTC
TRBJ1-5 | . | . | TRBV2 | CASSRSPNQPQHF | TGTGCCAGCAGCCGCTCTCCCAATCAGCCCCAGCATTTT
TRBJ1-4 | TRBD1 | . | TRBV4-1 | CASSAPGTGREKLFF | TGCGCCAGCAGCGCGCCCGGGACAGGGCGTGAAAAACTGTTTTTT
TRBJ2-2 | TRBD2 | . | TRBV7-2 | CASSLVPSGRPNTGELFF | TGTGCCAGCAGCTTAGTTCCTAGCGGGAGGCCCAACACCGGGGAGCTGTTTTTT
TRBJ1-4 | . | . | TRBV11-1 | CASSHSSRQDDEKLFF | TGTGCCAGCAGCCACTCTTCTCGACAGGATGATGAAAAACTGTTTTTT
TRBJ1-2 | . | . | TRBV28 | CASSLWDRLNYGYTF | TGTGCCAGCAGTTTATGGGACAGACTGAACTATGGCTACACCTTC
TRBJ2-7 | TRBD1 | . | TRBV5-1 | CASSFPDRANEQYF | TGCGCCAGCAGCTTCCCCGACAGGGCTAACGAGCAGTACTTC
TRBJ2-2 | . | . | TRBV6-5 | CASWEVDTGELFF | TGTGCCAGCTGGGAGGTCGACACCGGGGAGCTGTTTTTT
TRBJ2-3 | . | . | TRBV7-2 | CASSSDPFEVDTQYF | TGTGCCAGCAGCTCCGACCCCTTCGAAGTCGATACGCAGTATTTT
TRBJ1-3 | . | . | TRBV9 | CASSVDTGSGNTIYF | TGTGCCAGCAGCGTAGATACGGGCTCTGGAAACACCATATATTTT
TRBJ2-1 | TRBD2 | . | TRBV18 | CASSPPIAGGGNEQFF | TGTGCCAGCTCACCACCGATAGCGGGAGGAGGAAATGAGCAGTTCTTC
TRBJ2-6 | TRBD1 | . | TRBV30 | CAWGTGGVGANVLTF | TGTGCCTGGGGAACAGGGGGAGTCGGGGCCAACGTCCTGACTTTC
TRBJ1-2 | . | . | TRBV28 | CASSSAGGRVLNYGYTF | TGTGCCAGCAGTTCCGCGGGGGGCCGAGTATTAAACTATGGCTACACCTTC
TRBJ1-2 | . | . | TRBV6-1 | CASSDPTYLANYGYTF | TGTGCCAGCAGTGATCCTACGTACCTGGCTAACTATGGCTACACCTTC
TRBJ1-2 | . | . | TRBV5-4 | CASSPEPTLYGYTF | TGTGCCAGCAGCCCGGAGCCGACCCTCTATGGCTACACCTTC
TRBJ2-7 | . | . | TRBV7-2 | CASSFSRGGEQYF | TGTGCCAGCAGCTTTAGTAGAGGGGGGGAGCAGTACTTC
TRBJ2-1 | . | . | TRBV10-3 | CAISESWEVGNEQFF | TGTGCCATCAGTGAGTCTTGGGAGGTCGGCAATGAGCAGTTCTTC
TRBJ1-6 | TRBD1 | . | TRBV5-6 | CASSSGTGRSPLHF | TGTGCCAGCAGCTCGGGGACAGGGAGGTCACCCCTCCACTTT
TRBJ1-3 | . | . | TRBV6-1 | CASSEFKDTIYF | TGTGCCAGCAGTGAATTTAAGGACACCATATATTTT
TRBJ2-7 | TRBD2 | . | TRBV6-6 | CASSATSGVAYEQYF | TGTGCCAGCAGTGCGACTAGCGGGGTTGCCTACGAGCAGTACTTC
TRBJ2-1 | TRBD2 | . | TRBV10-3 | CATVAGGHIDEQFF | TGTGCCACCGTAGCGGGGGGGCATATCGATGAGCAGTTCTTC
TRBJ1-1 | . | . | TRBV27 | CASSYRAPHTEAFF | TGTGCCAGCAGTTACCGGGCACCCCACACTGAAGCTTTCTTT
TRBJ1-2 | TRBD1 | . | TRBV30 | CAFAQGTGGYTF | TGTGCCTTCGCACAGGGGACGGGAGGCTACACCTTC
TRBJ1-2 | . | . | TRBV11-2 | CASSLDRWDSNYGYTF | TGTGCCAGCAGCTTAGATAGGTGGGACTCAAACTATGGCTACACCTTC
TRBJ2-2 | . | . | TRBV19 | CASSNPPQWGTNGELFF | TGTGCCAGTAGTAACCCCCCACAGTGGGGGACGAACGGGGAGCTGTTTTTT
TRBJ2-7 | TRBD2 | . | TRBV9 | CASSAPGGEQYF | TGTGCCAGCAGCGCCCCGGGAGGAGAGCAGTACTTC
TRBJ1-4 | . | . | TRBV18 | CASSPPGDREKLFF | TGTGCCAGCTCACCACCGGGGGATCGGGAAAAACTGTTTTTT
TRBJ2-7 | . | . | TRBV4-1 | CASSQRPGGINEQYF | TGCGCCAGCAGCCAACGCCCCGGGGGAATCAACGAGCAGTACTTC
TRBJ2-5 | . | once | TRBV6-5 | CASSPHVGRETQYF | TGTGCCAGCAGTCCCCACGTGGGCCGAGAGACCCAGTACTTC
TRBJ2-1 | TRBD2 | . | TRBV5-4 | CASSPISGSGDNEQFF | TGTGCCAGCAGCCCGATTAGCGGGAGTGGCGACAATGAGCAGTTCTTC
TRBJ1-2 | . | . | TRBV19 | CASSIMTSNYGYTF | TGTGCCAGTAGTATAATGACGTCTAACTATGGCTACACCTTC
TRBJ2-7 | TRBD2 | few | TRBV2 | CASLADTYEQYF | TGTGCCAGCCTAGCGGATACTTACGAGCAGTACTTC
TRBJ1-4 | . | . | TRBV5-8 | CASIPGRWTNEKLFF | TGTGCCAGCATTCCGGGGCGGTGGACTAATGAAAAACTGTTTTTT
TRBJ1-3 | . | . | TRBV5-1 | CASWGGAGNTIYF | TGCGCCAGTTGGGGGGGCGCTGGAAACACCATATATTTT
TRBJ2-3 | . | . | TRBV5-4 | CASTGRTGSTDTQYF | TGTGCCAGCACCGGTCGGACGGGAAGCACAGATACGCAGTATTTT
TRBJ2-3 | . | . | TRBV2 | CASCRLASTDTQYF | TGTGCCAGCTGTCGACTCGCTAGCACAGATACGCAGTATTTT
TRBJ2-5 | TRBD1 | . | TRBV5-4 | CASSLAVTGKETQYF | TGTGCCAGCAGCTTGGCCGTGACAGGGAAGGAGACCCAGTACTTC
TRBJ2-3 | . | once | TRBV15 | CATSRGFSGSTDTQYF | TGTGCCACCAGCAGAGGATTCTCGGGGAGCACAGATACGCAGTATTTT
TRBJ2-7 | . | once | TRBV28 | CASRGTPLYEQYF | TGTGCCAGCAGGGGAACCCCTCTCTACGAGCAGTACTTC
TRBJ1-2 | . | . | TRBV9 | CASSVAGRANYGYTF | TGTGCCAGCAGCGTAGCGGGCAGGGCTAACTATGGCTACACCTTC
TRBJ2-1 | . | few | TRBV5-1 | CASSGRRGRANNEQFF | TGCGCCAGCAGCGGTCGGAGGGGGAGGGCGAACAATGAGCAGTTCTTC
TRBJ2-2 | . | . | TRBV11-2 | CASSYSSGTQASGELFF | TGTGCCAGCAGCTACTCTTCCGGGACTCAAGCTTCCGGGGAGCTGTTTTTT
TRBJ1-2 | TRBD1 | . | TRBV5-1 | CASSRTGQGVYGYTF | TGCGCCAGCAGCCGGACCGGACAGGGCGTGTATGGCTACACCTTC
TRBJ2-7 | . | once | TRBV7-2 | CASSLVPGDLSYEQYF | TGTGCCAGCAGCTTAGTACCGGGAGACCTCTCCTACGAGCAGTACTTC
TRBJ2-3 | . | . | TRBV12-5 | CASGLSAGSTDTQYF | TGTGCTAGTGGTTTGTCCGCGGGAAGCACAGATACGCAGTATTTT
TRBJ1-1 | TRBD1 | . | TRBV6-5 | CASSSQHTRDREAFF | TGTGCCAGCAGTTCCCAACATACACGGGACAGGGAAGCTTTCTTT
TRBJ1-2 | . | . | TRBV28 | CATRGGGVYGYTF | TGTGCCACCCGTGGGGGGGGTGTCTATGGCTACACCTTC
TRBJ1-3 | . | . | TRBV7-9 | CASSIYESSGNTIYF | TGTGCCAGCAGCATCTATGAGAGCTCTGGAAACACCATATATTTT
TRBJ2-5 | . | . | TRBV5-1 | CASSRTGGEPETQYF | TGCGCCAGCAGCCGAACAGGGGGGGAGCCGGAGACCCAGTACTTC
TRBJ1-2 | TRBD1 | few | TRBV4-1 | CASSHATGGYNYGYTF | TGCGCCAGCAGCCATGCCACAGGGGGCTATAACTATGGCTACACCTTC
TRBJ2-2 | TRBD2 | . | TRBV9 | CASSVVGSGGTGELFF | TGTGCCAGCAGCGTAGTGGGTAGCGGGGGGACCGGGGAGCTGTTTTTT
TRBJ2-1 | . | . | TRBV4-3 | CASSQDIGGGSYNEQFF | TGCGCCAGCAGCCAAGATATAGGGGGGGGCTCCTACAATGAGCAGTTCTTC
TRBJ2-7 | TRBD1 | . | TRBV15 | CATSRRPDRGYEQYF | TGTGCCACCAGCAGGAGGCCGGACAGGGGCTACGAGCAGTACTTC